This paragraph covers one TCR beta chain sequence. Germline CDR1 is DFQATT and CDR2 is SNEGSKA (reference sequence). The CDR3 has 14 residues. The J segment lost 3 bases and the V segment lost 3 bases, leaving 5 bases of the junction unmatched. This entry belongs to a study of blood T cell repertoires in COVID-19. In the study overall: Sites in the United States, Italy and Spain provided acute and convalescent COVID-19 samples. PBMCs, B-cell-depleted T cells, or T cells were the source of the cDNA or gDNA that made up the material.

Study processing details: Reference gene primers were amplified, and this amplification served to estimate nucleated cell counts. Profiled with immunoSEQ multiplex PCR; TCRdb holds only in-frame clones, not every one. V, J and clone size derive from that table, while D and trimming were established from the DNA sequence. The repertoire holds roughly 50,000 clones, with 90% as singletons. This TCR came from a woman in her thirties or forties with active COVID-19. The chain joins TRBV20-1 to TRBJ1-5; 7 bases map to TRBD1. The sample was peripheral blood. CDR3 region: CSASRGQYNQPQHF. The DNA for the CDR3 is TGCAGTGCTAGTAGGGGACAGTACAATCAGCCCCAGCATTTT.